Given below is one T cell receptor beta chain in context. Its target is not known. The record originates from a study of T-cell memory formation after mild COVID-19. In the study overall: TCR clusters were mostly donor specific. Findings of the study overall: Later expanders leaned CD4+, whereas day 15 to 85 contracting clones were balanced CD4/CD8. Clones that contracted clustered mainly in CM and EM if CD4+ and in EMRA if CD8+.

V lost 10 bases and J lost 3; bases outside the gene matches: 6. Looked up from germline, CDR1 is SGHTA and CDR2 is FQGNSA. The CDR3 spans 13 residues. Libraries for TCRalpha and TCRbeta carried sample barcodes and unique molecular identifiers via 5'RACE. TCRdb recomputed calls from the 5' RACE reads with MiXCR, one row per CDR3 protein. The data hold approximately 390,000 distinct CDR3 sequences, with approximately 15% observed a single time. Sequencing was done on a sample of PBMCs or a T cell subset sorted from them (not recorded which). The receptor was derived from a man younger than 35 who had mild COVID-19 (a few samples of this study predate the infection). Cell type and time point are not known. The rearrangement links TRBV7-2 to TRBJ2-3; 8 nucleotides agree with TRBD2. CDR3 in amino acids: CATGRGDTDTQYF. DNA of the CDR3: TGTGCCACCGGGAGGGGCGATACAGATACGCAGTATTTT.